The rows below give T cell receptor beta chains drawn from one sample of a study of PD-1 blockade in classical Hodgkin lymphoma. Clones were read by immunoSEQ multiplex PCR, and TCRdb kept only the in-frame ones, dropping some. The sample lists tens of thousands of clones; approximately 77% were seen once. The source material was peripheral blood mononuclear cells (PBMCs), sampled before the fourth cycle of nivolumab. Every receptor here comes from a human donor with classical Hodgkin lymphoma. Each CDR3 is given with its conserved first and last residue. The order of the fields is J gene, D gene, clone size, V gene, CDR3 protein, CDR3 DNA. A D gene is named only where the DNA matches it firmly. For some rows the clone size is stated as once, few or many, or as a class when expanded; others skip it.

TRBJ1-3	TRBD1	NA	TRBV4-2	CASTTGPVGGNTIYF	TGTGCCAGCACGACAGGGCCCGTGGGAGGAAACACCATATATTTT
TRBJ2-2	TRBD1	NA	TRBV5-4	CASSFPFGQGAGELFF	TGTGCCAGCAGCTTCCCTTTCGGACAGGGGGCCGGGGAGCTGTTTTTT
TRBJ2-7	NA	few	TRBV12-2	CASRLVEQAPYEQYF	TGTGCAAGTCGCTTGGTGGAACAGGCTCCCTACGAGCAGTACTTC
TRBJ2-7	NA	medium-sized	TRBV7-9	CASSSDSGLISYEQYF	TGTGCCAGCAGCTCAGACTCGGGACTGATATCCTACGAGCAGTACTTC
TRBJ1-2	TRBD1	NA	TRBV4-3	CASSQAATGQGFGYTF	TGCGCCAGCAGCCAAGCTGCTACGGGACAGGGGTTTGGCTACACCTTC
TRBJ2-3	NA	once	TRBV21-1	CASSPPPSRDTRDTQYF	TGTGCCAGCAGCCCCCCCCCATCGAGGGACACAAGGGATACGCAGTATTTT
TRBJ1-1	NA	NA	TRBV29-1	CSVSQGIGTEAFF	TGCAGCGTATCACAGGGAATTGGCACTGAAGCTTTCTTT
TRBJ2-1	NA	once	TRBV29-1	CSARMGSSYNEQFF	TGCAGCGCCCGAATGGGGAGCTCCTACAATGAGCAGTTCTTC
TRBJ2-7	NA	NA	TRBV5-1	CASSLGVGTFGYEQYF	TGCGCCAGCAGCTTGGGAGTCGGGACGTTTGGCTACGAGCAGTACTTC
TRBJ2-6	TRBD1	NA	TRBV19	CASSTATGPSSGANVLTF	TGTGCCAGTAGTACTGCGACAGGGCCGAGCTCTGGGGCCAACGTCCTGACTTTC
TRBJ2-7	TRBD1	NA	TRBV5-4	CASSIRQGFDEQYF	TGTGCCAGCAGCATACGACAGGGGTTCGACGAGCAGTACTTC
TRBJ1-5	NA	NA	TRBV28	CASRKNQPQHF	TGTGCCAGCAGAAAAAATCAGCCCCAGCATTTT
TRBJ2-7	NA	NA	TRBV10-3	CAISEFGNERASEQYF	TGTGCCATCAGTGAGTTCGGTAACGAGAGGGCCTCCGAGCAGTACTTC
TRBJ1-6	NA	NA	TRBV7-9	CASSPRTLPLYSPLHF	TGTGCCAGCAGCCCACGGACCCTTCCCCTATATTCACCCCTCCACTTT
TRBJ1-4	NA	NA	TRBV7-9	CASSPRARKGEKLFF	TGTGCCAGCAGCCCCCGGGCCCGGAAGGGTGAAAAACTGTTTTTT
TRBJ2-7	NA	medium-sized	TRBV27	CASTFRLDAPLHEQYF	TGTGCCAGCACCTTTAGGTTAGACGCCCCGTTGCACGAGCAGTACTTC
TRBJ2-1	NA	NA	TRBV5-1	CASSLAPGMNEQFF	TGCGCCAGCAGCTTGGCCCCAGGGATGAATGAGCAGTTCTTC
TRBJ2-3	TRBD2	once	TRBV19	CAIEREPCTDTQYF	TGTGCCATAGAGCGGGAGCCTTGCACAGATACGCAGTATTTT
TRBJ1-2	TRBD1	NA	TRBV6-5	CASSRRQGRDGYTF	TGTGCCAGCAGCCGGAGACAGGGGCGGGATGGCTACACCTTC
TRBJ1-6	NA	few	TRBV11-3	CASSSAGWTNNSPLHF	TGTGCCAGCAGCTCCGCGGGGTGGACTAATAATTCACCCCTCCACTTT
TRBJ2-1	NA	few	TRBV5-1	CASSPFGYNEQFF	TGCGCCAGCAGCCCTTTCGGGTACAATGAGCAGTTCTTC
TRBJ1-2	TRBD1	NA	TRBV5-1	CASSRTGDYGYTF	TGCGCCAGCAGCAGGACAGGTGACTATGGCTACACCTTC
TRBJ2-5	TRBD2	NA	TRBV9	CASSGLAGPGEQETQYF	TGTGCCAGCAGCGGACTAGCGGGGCCTGGTGAGCAAGAGACCCAGTACTTC
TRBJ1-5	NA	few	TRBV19	CASSGSARNQPQHF	TGTGCCAGTAGTGGGTCGGCGAGGAATCAGCCCCAGCATTTT
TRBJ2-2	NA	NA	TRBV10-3	CATATTNTGELFF	TGTGCCACCGCAACAACGAACACCGGGGAGCTGTTTTTT
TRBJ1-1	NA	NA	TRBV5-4	CASSGPQGRTEAFF	TGTGCCAGCAGCGGGCCCCAAGGGCGCACTGAAGCTTTCTTT
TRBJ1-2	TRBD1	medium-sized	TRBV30	CAWNLPGQPYYGYTF	TGTGCCTGGAACCTACCGGGACAGCCTTACTATGGCTACACCTTC
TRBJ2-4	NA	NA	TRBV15	CATSRGRGYGLAKNIQYF	TGTGCCACCAGCAGAGGAAGGGGGTACGGGCTAGCCAAAAACATTCAGTACTTC
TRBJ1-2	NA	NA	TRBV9	CASSPTGIPDGYTF	TGTGCCAGCAGCCCCACGGGGATCCCGGATGGCTACACCTTC
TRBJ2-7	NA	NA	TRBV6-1	CASSATYEQYF	TGTGCCAGCAGCGCAACCTACGAGCAGTACTTC
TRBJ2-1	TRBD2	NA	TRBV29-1	CSVWGRGGSYNEQFF	TGCAGCGTTTGGGGGAGGGGTGGTTCCTACAATGAGCAGTTCTTC
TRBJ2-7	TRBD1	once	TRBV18	CASSPAGTGTPRYF	TGTGCCAGCTCACCCGCCGGGACAGGGACCCCGAGATACTTC
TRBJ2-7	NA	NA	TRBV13	CASSWQGRTLGEQYF	TGTGCCAGCAGCTGGCAAGGGAGGACTTTGGGCGAGCAGTACTTC
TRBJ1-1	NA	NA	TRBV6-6	CASSYVRENTEAFF	TGTGCCAGCAGTTACGTAAGGGAGAACACTGAAGCTTTCTTT
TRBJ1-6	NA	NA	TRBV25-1	CASSQGVPNSPLHF	TGTGCCAGCAGCCAAGGGGTTCCTAATTCACCCCTCCACTTT
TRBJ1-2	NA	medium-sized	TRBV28	CASSHTSNRVGYTF	TGTGCCAGCAGTCACACATCCAACAGAGTCGGCTACACCTTC
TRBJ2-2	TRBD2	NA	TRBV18	CASSQRGGDGTGELFF	TGTGCCAGCTCACAGCGGGGGGGCGACGGCACCGGGGAGCTGTTTTTT
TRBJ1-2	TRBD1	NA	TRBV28	CASSSGQGPNYGYTF	TGTGCCAGCAGTTCTGGACAGGGCCCTAACTATGGCTACACCTTC
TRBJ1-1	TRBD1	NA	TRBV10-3	CAIKRDRGPNTEAFF	TGTGCCATCAAACGTGACAGGGGCCCGAACACTGAAGCTTTCTTT
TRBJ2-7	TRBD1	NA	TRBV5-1	CASSLLGQGTHEQYF	TGCGCCAGCAGCTTGCTAGGACAGGGAACCCACGAGCAGTACTTC
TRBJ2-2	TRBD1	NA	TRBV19	CASSRGQSNTGELFF	TGTGCCAGTAGCCGGGGACAGTCAAACACCGGGGAGCTGTTTTTT
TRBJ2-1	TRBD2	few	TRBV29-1	CSVIAGVYYEQFF	TGCAGCGTGATAGCGGGAGTTTACTATGAGCAGTTCTTC
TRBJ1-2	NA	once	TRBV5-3	CASTPGHKNYGYTF	TGTGCCAGCACGCCGGGACACAAAAACTATGGCTACACCTTC
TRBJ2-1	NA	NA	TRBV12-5	CASGLIDEQFF	TGTGCTAGTGGTCTTATCGATGAGCAGTTCTTC
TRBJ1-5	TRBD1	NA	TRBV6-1	CASSEQPTGGNQPQHF	TGTGCCAGCAGTGAACAGCCGACAGGGGGCAATCAGCCCCAGCATTTT
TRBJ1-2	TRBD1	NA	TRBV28	CASKRQGANYGYTF	TGTGCCAGCAAAAGACAGGGAGCCAACTATGGCTACACCTTC